This TCR beta chain was observed in a study of blood T cell repertoires in COVID-19. Whole-study context: The samples span acute and convalescent COVID-19 from the United States, Italy and Spain.

This clone was seen only once. In the authors' methods: Amplified reference gene primers provided the basis for estimating nucleated cell counts. The repertoire was sequenced with immunoSEQ multiplex PCR; TCRdb's copy has only in-frame clones and lacks some. The V and J calls and clone size are taken from that table; D and trimming were inferred from the DNA. The profile covers 260,000 or so clones, with roughly 85% appearing a single time and 2% to 3% taken by the ten largest. J gave up 2 bases and V 5 bases, and 6 bases lay outside the gene matches. The CDR3 consists of 16 residues. Germline loops: CDR1 PRHDT, CDR2 FYEKMQ (reference sequence). Across fewer than 25 US areas, participants ranged in age from about 18 to 100 years. All recovered Cohort 3 donors got two negative PCRs, got clearance, or saw symptom resolution.

The TCR was taken from a woman between 45 and 65 years old who had recovered from COVID-19. This rearrangement joins TRBV13 to TRBJ2-4, with 10 bases that match TRBD1. The sample comprised PBMCs or T cells enriched from blood (not recorded which). The CDR3 nucleotides read TGTGCCAGCAGCCCAAGACAGGGGGCGACCAAAAACATTCAGTACTTC. This encodes CASSPRQGATKNIQYF.